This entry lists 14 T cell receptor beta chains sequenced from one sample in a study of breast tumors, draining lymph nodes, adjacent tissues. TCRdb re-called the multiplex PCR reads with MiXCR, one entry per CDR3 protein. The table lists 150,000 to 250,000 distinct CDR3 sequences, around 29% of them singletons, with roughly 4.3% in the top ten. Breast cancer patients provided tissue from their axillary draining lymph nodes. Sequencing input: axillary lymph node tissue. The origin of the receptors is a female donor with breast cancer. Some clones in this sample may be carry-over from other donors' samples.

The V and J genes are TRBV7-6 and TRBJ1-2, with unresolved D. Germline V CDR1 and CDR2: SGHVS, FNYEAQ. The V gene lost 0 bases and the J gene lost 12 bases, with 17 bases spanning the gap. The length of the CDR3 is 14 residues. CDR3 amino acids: CASSLAEVHSGNTF. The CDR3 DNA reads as TGTGCCAGCAGCTTAGCCGAGGTACACTCTGGAAACACCTTC.

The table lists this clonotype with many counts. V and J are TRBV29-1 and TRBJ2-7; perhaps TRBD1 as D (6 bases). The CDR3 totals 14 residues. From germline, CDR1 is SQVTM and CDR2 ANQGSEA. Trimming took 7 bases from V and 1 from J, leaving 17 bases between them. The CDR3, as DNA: TGCAGCGCTTCCCGGGACATCCAGTCCTACGAGCAGTACTTC. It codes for CSASRDIQSYEQYF.

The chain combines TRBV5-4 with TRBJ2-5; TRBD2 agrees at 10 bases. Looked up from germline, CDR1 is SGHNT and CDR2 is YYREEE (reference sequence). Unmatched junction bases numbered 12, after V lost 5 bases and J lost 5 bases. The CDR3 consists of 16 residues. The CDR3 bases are TGTGCCAGCAGTCCTACAACTAGCGGGGAGGGGGAGACCCAGTACTTC. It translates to CASSPTTSGEGETQYF.

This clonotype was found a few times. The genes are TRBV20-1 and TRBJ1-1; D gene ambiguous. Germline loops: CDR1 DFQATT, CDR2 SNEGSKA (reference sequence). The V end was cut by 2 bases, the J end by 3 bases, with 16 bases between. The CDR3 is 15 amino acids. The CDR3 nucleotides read TGCAGTGCTAGACGGACGGGGAGGGCGTACACTGAAGCTTTCTTT. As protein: CSARRTGRAYTEAFF.

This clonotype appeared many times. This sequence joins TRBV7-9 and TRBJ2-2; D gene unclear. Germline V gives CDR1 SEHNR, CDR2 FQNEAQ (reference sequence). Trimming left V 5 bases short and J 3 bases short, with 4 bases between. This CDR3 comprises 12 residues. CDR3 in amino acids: CASSDYTGELFF. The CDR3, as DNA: TGTGCCAGCAGCGACTACACCGGGGAGCTGTTTTTT.

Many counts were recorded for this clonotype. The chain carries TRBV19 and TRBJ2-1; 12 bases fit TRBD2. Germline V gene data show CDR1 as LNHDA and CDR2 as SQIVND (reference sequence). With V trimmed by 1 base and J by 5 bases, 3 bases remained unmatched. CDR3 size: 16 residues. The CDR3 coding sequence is TGTGCCAGTAGTATAGGTGGACTAGCGGGAAACAATGAGCAGTTCTTC. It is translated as CASSIGGLAGNNEQFF.

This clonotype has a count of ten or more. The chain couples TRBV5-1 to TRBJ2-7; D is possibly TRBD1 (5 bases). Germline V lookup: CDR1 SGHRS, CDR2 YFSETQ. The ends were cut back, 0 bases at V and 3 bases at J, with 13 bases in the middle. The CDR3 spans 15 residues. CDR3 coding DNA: TGCGCCAGCAGCTTGGATCAGACAGTCCACTACGAGCAGTACTTC. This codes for CASSLDQTVHYEQYF.

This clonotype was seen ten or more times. The CDR3 protein is CASSPILATLGETQYF. CDR3 sequence (DNA): TGTGCCAGCAGCCCCATTTTAGCGACCCTGGGGGAGACCCAGTACTTC. The chain links TRBV5-5 to TRBJ2-5; maybe TRBD2 (5 bases). This CDR3 is built from 16 residues. V shed 4 bases and J shed 5 bases, with 21 bases lying between them. Germline loops: CDR1 SGHKS, CDR2 YYEKEE (reference sequence).

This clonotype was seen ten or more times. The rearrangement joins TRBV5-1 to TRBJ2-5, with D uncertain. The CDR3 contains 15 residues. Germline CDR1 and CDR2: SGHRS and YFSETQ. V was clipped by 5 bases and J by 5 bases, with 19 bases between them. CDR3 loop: CASSGLVGLAETQYF. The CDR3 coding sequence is TGCGCCAGCAGTGGTTTGGTGGGATTGGCGGAGACCCAGTACTTC.

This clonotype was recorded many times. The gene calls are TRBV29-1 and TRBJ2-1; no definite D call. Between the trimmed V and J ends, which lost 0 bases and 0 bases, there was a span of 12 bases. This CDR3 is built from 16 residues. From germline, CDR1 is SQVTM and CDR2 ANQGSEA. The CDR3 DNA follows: TGCAGCGTTGAAGATCCGGCCTTGAGCTCCTACAATGAGCAGTTCTTC. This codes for CSVEDPALSSYNEQFF.

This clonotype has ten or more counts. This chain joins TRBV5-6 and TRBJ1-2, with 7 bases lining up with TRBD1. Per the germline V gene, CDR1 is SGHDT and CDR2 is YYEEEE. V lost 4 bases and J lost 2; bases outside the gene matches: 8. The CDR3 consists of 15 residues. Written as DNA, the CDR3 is TGTGCCAGCAGCCTTGTGACAGGGTCCAACTATGGCTACACCTTC. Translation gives CASSLVTGSNYGYTF.

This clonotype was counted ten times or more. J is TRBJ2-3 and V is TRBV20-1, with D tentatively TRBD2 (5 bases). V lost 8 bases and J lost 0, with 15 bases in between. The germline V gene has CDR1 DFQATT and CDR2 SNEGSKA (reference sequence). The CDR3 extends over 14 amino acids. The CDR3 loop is CSPTRADSTDTQYF. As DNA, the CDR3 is TGCAGTCCAACCAGAGCGGACAGCACAGATACGCAGTATTTT.

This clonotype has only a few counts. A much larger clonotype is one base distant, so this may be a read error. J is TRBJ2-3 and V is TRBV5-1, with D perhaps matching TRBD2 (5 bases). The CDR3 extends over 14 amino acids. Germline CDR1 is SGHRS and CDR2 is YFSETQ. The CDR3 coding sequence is TGCGCCAGCGGCTTGGACTCAGTGACAGATACGCAGTATTTT. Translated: CASGLDSVTDTQYF. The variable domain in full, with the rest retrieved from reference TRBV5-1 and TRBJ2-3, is KAGVTQTPRYLIKTRGQQVTLSCSPISGHRSVSWYQQTPGQGLQFLFEYFSETQRNKGNFPGRFSGRQFSNSRSEMNVSTLELGDSALYLCASGLDSVTDTQYFGPGTRLTVL.

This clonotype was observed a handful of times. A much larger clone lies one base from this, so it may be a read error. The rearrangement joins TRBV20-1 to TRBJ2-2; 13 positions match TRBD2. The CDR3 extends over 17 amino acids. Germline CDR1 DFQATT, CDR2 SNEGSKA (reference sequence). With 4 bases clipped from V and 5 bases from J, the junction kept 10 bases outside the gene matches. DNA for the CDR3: TGCAGTGCTACGTTGGGGACTAGCGGGACTACGACCGGGGAGCTGTTTTTT. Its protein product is CSATLGTSGTTTGELFF.